This T cell receptor beta chain was documented in a study of cytomegalovirus exposure and HLA in healthy donors. Study information: From donors who were HLA-typed, an early data release held 80 million to 85 million unique TCRs. Study outcomes and limitations: Productive status was seen about 87% or about 30% of the time for most TCR beta V segments in an earlier analysis. Later on, an analysis tied 15,000 to 20,000 TCR beta sequences to HLA alleles at 0.05 false discovery rate. Several of the most significant clusters were apparently associated with common viral pathogens in a later analysis.

A multiplex PCR was run with 60 Vbeta primers and 13 Jbeta primers. Sequencing was performed with immunoSEQ multiplex PCR; in TCRdb, only in-frame clones are kept and a portion is missing. There are 90,000 to 150,000 clones in the sample; 60% to 85% occur only once, and less than 15% lies in the top ten. In its sample, this clone was seen once. What it binds is unknown. Sample: PBMCs. The TCR was taken from a woman aged 40 to 55 in good health and CMV-seropositive.

In DNA, the CDR3 is TGTGCCAGCAGTGCACACAGGGGTCCATCCTACGAGCAGTACTTC. This codes for CASSAHRGPSYEQYF. The chain has TRBV6-1 and TRBJ2-7, with TRBD1 matching over 7 bases. The junction had 7 bases not matched to a gene; V was cut back by 4 bases and J by 1 base. The CDR3 totals 15 residues. The germline gives CDR1 MNHNS, CDR2 SASEGT.